What follows are 18 T cell receptor beta chains derived from one specimen sequenced in a study of preoperative IRX-2 immunotherapy in early breast cancer. The assay was immunoSEQ multiplex PCR, and TCRdb's table has in-frame clones only and misses some. The table lists approximately 12,000 clones, roughly 90% of them singletons. Described treatment: preoperative locoregional IRX-2 cytokine immunotherapy. Sample collection occurred from a patient treated with IRX-2 immunotherapy. The receptors stem from a human donor with breast cancer.

V usage is TRBV11-2 and J usage is TRBJ1-2, with TRBD1 as a possible D gene (6 bases). CDR3 length: 11 amino acids. Trimming removed 5 bases at V and 12 bases at J, with 13 bases between. In germline, CDR1 is SGHAT, CDR2 FQNNGV. The CDR3 bases are TGTGCCAGCAGCAATACAGGGTTACACACCTTC. Protein: CASSNTGLHTF.

The chain employs TRBV19 and TRBJ1-5; D perhaps matches TRBD1 (5 bases). Germline CDR1 LNHDA, CDR2 SQIVND (reference sequence). The CDR3 runs to 13 residues. V was pared by 11 bases and J by 7 bases, with 18 bases between. DNA of the CDR3: TGTGCCTCTAAACAAGGGGTTCGGCAGCCCCAGCATTTT. Translating it yields CASKQGVRQPQHF.

V usage is TRBV27 and J usage is TRBJ2-3; TRBD2 matches at 8 bases. This CDR3 is 14 amino acids long. Germline lookup yields CDR1 MNHEY and CDR2 SMNVEV (reference sequence). V trimming: 3 bases; J trimming: 1 base; junction bases outside the gene matches: 0. CDR3 DNA sequence: TGTGCCAGCAGTTTCGGGAGGGGCACAGATACGCAGTATTTT. This gives the protein CASSFGRGTDTQYF.

This clone has only one observation. V gene TRBV10-1 combines with J gene TRBJ2-2; 11 bases line up with TRBD2. CDR1 is WNHNN, CDR2 SYGVQD, per germline (reference sequence). CDR3 size: 17 residues. The V and J ends lost 6 bases and 4 bases, in that order; junction bases with no gene match: 10. As DNA, the CDR3 is TGCGCCAGCAGCGAGATAGCGGGGGGGCTCGTCACCGGGGAGCTGTTTTTT. Residues: CASSEIAGGLVTGELFF.

J is TRBJ1-1 and V is TRBV7-9, with D possibly being TRBD1 (5 bases). Germline CDR1 reads SEHNR; CDR2 reads FQNEAQ (reference sequence). This CDR3 has 13 amino acids. Deletions cut 3 bases from V and 4 bases from J, with 9 bases between. CDR3 loop: CASSFEGLTEAFF. CDR3 DNA sequence: TGTGCCAGCAGCTTCGAGGGGCTCACTGAAGCTTTCTTT.

V usage is TRBV30 and J usage is TRBJ1-4; D call uncertain. The CDR3 consists of 11 residues. CDR1 GTSNPN and CDR2 SVGIG come from the germline V gene (reference sequence). CDR3 DNA sequence: TGTGCGGGCGCAACTAATGAAAAACTGTTTTTT. This translates into CAGATNEKLFF.

This clone came up a few times. The CDR3, as DNA: TGTGCCAGCAGTCCCGTAGCGACAGGGGCGAAGCTGTTACCCGGTGAGCAGTTCTTC. Its translation is CASSPVATGAKLLPGEQFF. The chain joins TRBV2 to TRBJ2-1; 8 bases fit TRBD1. The ends lost 5 bases at V and 9 bases at J; junction bases unmatched: 24. The germline CDR1 and CDR2 sequences are SNHLY and FYNNEI. The CDR3 loop spans 19 amino acids.

CDR3 residues: CASRGTGGTNEQFF. DNA for the CDR3: TGTGCCAGCAGGGGGACAGGGGGGACGAATGAGCAGTTCTTC. V gene TRBV6-6 combines with J gene TRBJ2-1, with 11 positions matching TRBD1. The V and J ends lost 6 bases and 7 bases, in that order; junction bases with no gene match: 5. Germline CDR1 reads MNHNY; CDR2 reads SVGAGI (reference sequence). CDR3 size: 14 residues.

J is TRBJ2-2 and V is TRBV7-9; 7 bases are a match to TRBD1. V was clipped by 0 bases and J by 2 bases; unmatched bases: 6. The germline gives CDR1 SEHNR, CDR2 FQNEAQ (reference sequence). The CDR3 spans 17 residues. The CDR3 region is CASSLALGTVNTGELFF. DNA of the CDR3: TGTGCCAGCAGCTTAGCGTTAGGGACAGTTAACACCGGGGAGCTGTTTTTT.

This clone was seen only a few times. The chain recombines TRBV9 with TRBJ1-1; D unresolved. Germline V gene sequence: CDR1 SGDLS, CDR2 YYNGEE. The V gene lost 0 bases and the J gene lost 0 bases, with 12 bases spanning the gap. The CDR3 has 16 amino acids. This chain's CDR3 is CASSVGEGGLNTEAFF. The CDR3 nucleotides read TGTGCCAGCAGCGTAGGGGAGGGAGGCTTGAACACTGAAGCTTTCTTT.

The chain recombines TRBV9 with TRBJ1-2; TRBD1 matches at 7 bases. J gave up 8 bases and V 0 bases, and 10 bases lay outside the gene matches. In germline, CDR1 is SGDLS, CDR2 YYNGEE. The CDR3 runs to 15 residues. As DNA, the CDR3 is TGTGCCAGCAGCGTAGAAGGCAGGGGGTCTGAAGGCTACACCTTC. The encoded protein is CASSVEGRGSEGYTF.

The rearrangement uses TRBV11-2 and TRBJ2-1; 7 bases map to TRBD1. CDR1 is SGHAT and CDR2 is FQNNGV in the germline V gene. V was clipped by 1 base and J by 10 bases; unmatched bases: 4. The CDR3 is made up of 13 amino acids. Here the CDR3 reads CASSLVQGLEQFF. The CDR3 nucleotides read TGTGCCAGCAGCTTAGTACAGGGGCTCGAGCAGTTCTTC.

This clone was seen only a few times. The CDR3 DNA reads as TGTGCCAGTACTATGGGTGCCCCGGATGAAAAACTGTTTTTT. Translation gives CASTMGAPDEKLFF. The V call is TRBV19, the J call TRBJ1-4; D uncertain. The CDR3 length is 14 residues. From germline, CDR1 is LNHDA and CDR2 SQIVND (reference sequence). Trimming removed 7 bases at V and 6 bases at J, with 15 bases between.

The chain couples TRBV7-8 to TRBJ2-7; TRBD1 matches at 8 bases. CDR1 is SGHVS, CDR2 FQNEAQ, per germline. V lost 5 bases to trimming and J lost 5 bases; unmatched junction nucleotides: 11. This CDR3 has 15 amino acids. In DNA, the CDR3 is TGTGCCAGCAGCCTAGGAAGGGGACAGGTCCACGAGCAGTACTTC. Protein sequence: CASSLGRGQVHEQYF.

The chain has TRBV2 and TRBJ1-5, with 7 bases lining up with TRBD1. The V and J ends lost 5 bases and 3 bases, in that order; junction bases with no gene match: 7. Germline CDR1 SNHLY, CDR2 FYNNEI. The CDR3 is made up of 15 amino acids. The CDR3 coding sequence is TGTGCCAGCAGTATCCGGACAGGAGTCAATCAGCCCCAGCATTTT. Translating gives CASSIRTGVNQPQHF.

The CDR3, as DNA: TGCGCCAGCAGCTTTGGACTAGCGGGGGGGCGTGCTAGCACAGATACGCAGTATTTT. It specifies CASSFGLAGGRASTDTQYF. The chain employs TRBV5-1 and TRBJ2-3; 15 positions agree with TRBD2. The length of the CDR3 is 19 residues. Germline CDR1 reads SGHRS; CDR2 reads YFSETQ. With 2 bases clipped from V and 0 bases from J, the junction kept 7 bases outside the gene matches. Based on the CDR3 plus reference TRBV5-1 and TRBJ2-3, the full variable domain is KAGVTQTPRYLIKTRGQQVTLSCSPISGHRSVSWYQQTPGQGLQFLFEYFSETQRNKGNFPGRFSGRQFSNSRSEMNVSTLELGDSALYLCASSFGLAGGRASTDTQYFGPGTRLTVL.

In its sample, this clone was seen once. The CDR3 coding sequence is TGCGCCAGCAGCTCGGGAGGGGTTTCGACCGGGGAGCTGTTTTTT. Translating it yields CASSSGGVSTGELFF. The chain has TRBV5-1 and TRBJ2-2, with TRBD2 matching over 8 bases. After removal of 3 bases from V and 5 bases from J, the junction contained 6 bases not matched to a gene. Germline CDR1 SGHRS, CDR2 YFSETQ. The CDR3 extends over 15 amino acids.

The chain carries TRBV25-1 and TRBJ2-5; D perhaps matches TRBD1 (6 bases). V was trimmed by 8 bases and J by 5 bases, leaving 24 bases between them. Germline lookup yields CDR1 MGHDK and CDR2 SYGVNS. The CDR3 runs 16 residues. DNA for the CDR3: TGTGCCAGCTCGGCCTGGAGAGGGGGATTTGAGGAGACCCAGTACTTC. This gives the protein CASSAWRGGFEETQYF.